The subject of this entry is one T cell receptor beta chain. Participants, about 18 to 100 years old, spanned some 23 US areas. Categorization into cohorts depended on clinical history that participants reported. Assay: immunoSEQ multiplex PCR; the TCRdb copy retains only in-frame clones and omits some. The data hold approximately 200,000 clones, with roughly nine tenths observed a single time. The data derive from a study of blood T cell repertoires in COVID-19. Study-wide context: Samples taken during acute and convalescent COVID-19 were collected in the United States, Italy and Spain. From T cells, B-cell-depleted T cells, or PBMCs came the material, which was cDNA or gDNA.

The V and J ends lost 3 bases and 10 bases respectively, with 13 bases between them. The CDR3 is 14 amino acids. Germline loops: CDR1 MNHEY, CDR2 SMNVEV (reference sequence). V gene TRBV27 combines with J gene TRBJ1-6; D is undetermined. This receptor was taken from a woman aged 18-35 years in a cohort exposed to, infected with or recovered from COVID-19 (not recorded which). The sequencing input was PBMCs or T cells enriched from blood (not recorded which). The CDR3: CASSFGSGLSPLHF. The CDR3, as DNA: TGTGCCAGCAGTTTTGGTTCGGGGTTGTCACCCCTCCACTTT.